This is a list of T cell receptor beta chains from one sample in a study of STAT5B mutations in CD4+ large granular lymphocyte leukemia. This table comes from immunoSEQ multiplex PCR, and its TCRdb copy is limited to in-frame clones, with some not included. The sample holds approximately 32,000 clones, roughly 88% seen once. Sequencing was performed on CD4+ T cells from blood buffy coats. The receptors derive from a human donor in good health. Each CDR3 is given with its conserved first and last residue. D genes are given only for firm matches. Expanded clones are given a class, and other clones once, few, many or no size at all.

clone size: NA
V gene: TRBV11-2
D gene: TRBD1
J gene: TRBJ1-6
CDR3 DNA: TGTGCCAGCAGCGCCCGGGACAGATATTCACCCCTCCACTTT
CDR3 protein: CASSARDRYSPLHF

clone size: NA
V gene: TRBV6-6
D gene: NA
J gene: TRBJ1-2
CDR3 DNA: TGTGCCAGCAGTTACTCGGAGGGCTTATATGGCTACACCTTC
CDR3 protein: CASSYSEGLYGYTF

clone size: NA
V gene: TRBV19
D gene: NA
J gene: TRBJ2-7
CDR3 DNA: TGTGCCAGTAGTATTGACGCCGGCTACGAGCAGTACTTC
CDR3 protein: CASSIDAGYEQYF

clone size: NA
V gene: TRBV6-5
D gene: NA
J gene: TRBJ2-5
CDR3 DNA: TGTGCCAGCAGTTACTCTGGGGGCACGTGGGAAGAGACCCAGTACTTC
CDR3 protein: CASSYSGGTWEETQYF

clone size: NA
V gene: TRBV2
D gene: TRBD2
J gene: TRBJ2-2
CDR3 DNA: TGTGCCAGCTCATTGCGGGAGGGGGCCGGGGAGCTGTTTTTT
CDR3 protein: CASSLREGAGELFF

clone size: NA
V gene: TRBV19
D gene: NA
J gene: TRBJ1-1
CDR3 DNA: TGTGCCAGTAGTATAGATGGGACTACTGGGGCTTTCTTT
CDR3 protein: CASSIDGTTGAFF

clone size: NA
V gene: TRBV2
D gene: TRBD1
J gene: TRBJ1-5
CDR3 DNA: TGTGCCAGCAGTTTTTTCCGGGACAGGGAGAGTCAGCCCCAGCATTTT
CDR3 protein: CASSFFRDRESQPQHF

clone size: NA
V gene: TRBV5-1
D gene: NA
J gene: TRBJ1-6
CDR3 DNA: TGCGCCAGCAGCTTGGGCTCAGGCAGTTGGAATTCACCCCTCCACTTT
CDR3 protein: CASSLGSGSWNSPLHF

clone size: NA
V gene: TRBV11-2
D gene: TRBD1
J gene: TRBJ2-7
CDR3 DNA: TGTGCCAGCAGCCCAACAGGGGGCGTAAGGTGGCAGTACTTC
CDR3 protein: CASSPTGGVRWQYF

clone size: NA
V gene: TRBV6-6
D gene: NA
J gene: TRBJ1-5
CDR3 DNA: TGTGCCAGCACCCGGACGGTTAGCAATCAGCCCCAGCATTTT
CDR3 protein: CASTRTVSNQPQHF

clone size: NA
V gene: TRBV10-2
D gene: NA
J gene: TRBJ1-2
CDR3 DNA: TGCGCCAGCAGCCGTGAGTCGGGGAACTATGGCTACACCTTC
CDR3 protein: CASSRESGNYGYTF

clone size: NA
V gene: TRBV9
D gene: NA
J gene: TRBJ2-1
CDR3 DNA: TGTGCCAGCAGCCGATTGGAAAACCTCTACAATGAGCAGTTCTTC
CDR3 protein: CASSRLENLYNEQFF

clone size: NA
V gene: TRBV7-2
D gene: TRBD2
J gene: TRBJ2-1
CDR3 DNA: TGTGCCAGCAGCTGGGGACTAGCGGGGTTTGAGCAGTTCTTC
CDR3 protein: CASSWGLAGFEQFF

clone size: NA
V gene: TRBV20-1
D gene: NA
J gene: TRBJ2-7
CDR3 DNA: TGCAGTGCCCCCAGGGGGGGTGAGCAGTACTTC
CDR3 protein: CSAPRGGEQYF

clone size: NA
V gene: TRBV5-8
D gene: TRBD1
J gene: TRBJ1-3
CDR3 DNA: TGTGCCAGCAGCTACCGGGACAGAAGAACCACCATATATTTT
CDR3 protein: CASSYRDRRTTIYF

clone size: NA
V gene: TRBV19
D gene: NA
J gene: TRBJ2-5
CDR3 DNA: TGTGCCAGTAGAAGGGAAGGGGCAGCGGGCCATCAAGAGACCCAGTACTTC
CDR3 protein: CASRREGAAGHQETQYF

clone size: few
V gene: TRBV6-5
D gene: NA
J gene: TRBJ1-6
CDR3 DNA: TGTGCCAGCAGATCCGCAGGGTACGGTAATTCACCCCTCCACTTT
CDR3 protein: CASRSAGYGNSPLHF